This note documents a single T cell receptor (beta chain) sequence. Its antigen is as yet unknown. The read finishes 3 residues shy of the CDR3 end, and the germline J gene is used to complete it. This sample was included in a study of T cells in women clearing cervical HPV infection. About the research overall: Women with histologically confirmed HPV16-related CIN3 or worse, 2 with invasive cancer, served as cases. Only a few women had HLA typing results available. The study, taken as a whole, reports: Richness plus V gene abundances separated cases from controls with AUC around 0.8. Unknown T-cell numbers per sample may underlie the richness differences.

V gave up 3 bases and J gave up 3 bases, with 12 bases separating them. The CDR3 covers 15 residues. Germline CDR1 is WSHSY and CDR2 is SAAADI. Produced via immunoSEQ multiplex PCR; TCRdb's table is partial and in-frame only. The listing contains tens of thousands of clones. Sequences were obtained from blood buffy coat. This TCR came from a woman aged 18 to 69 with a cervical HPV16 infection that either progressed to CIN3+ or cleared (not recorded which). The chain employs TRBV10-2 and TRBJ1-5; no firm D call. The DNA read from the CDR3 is TGCGCCAGCAGTGAAGTGGGCCCGCTCAATCAGCCC. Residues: CASSEVGPLNQP. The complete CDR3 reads CASSEVGPLNQPQHF.